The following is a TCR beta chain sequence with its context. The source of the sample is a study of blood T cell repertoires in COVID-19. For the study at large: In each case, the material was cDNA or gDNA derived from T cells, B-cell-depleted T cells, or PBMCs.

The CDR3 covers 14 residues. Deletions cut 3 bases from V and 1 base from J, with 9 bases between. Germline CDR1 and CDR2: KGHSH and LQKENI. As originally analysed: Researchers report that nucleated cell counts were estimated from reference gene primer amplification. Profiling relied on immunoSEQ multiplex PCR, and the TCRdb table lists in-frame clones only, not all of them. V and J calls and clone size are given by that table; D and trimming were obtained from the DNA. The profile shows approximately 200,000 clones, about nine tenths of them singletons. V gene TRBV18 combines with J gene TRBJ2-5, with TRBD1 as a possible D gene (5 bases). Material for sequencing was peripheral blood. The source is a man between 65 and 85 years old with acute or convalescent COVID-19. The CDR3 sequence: CASSPQGSQETQYF. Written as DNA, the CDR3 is TGTGCCAGCTCACCGCAGGGATCCCAAGAGACCCAGTACTTC. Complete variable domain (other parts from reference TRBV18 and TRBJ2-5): NAGVMQNPRHLVRRRGQEARLRCSPMKGHSHVYWYRQLPEEGLKFMVYLQKENIIDESGMPKERFSAEFPKEGPSILRIQQVVRGDSAAYFCASSPQGSQETQYFGPGTRLLVL.